Listed below are T cell receptor beta chains from one sample, sequenced in a study of T cells in Graves' hyperthyroidism and ophthalmopathy. TCRdb analysed the multiplex PCR reads with MiXCR anew, one entry per CDR3 protein. The sample gives about 590,000 distinct CDR3 sequences, less than 20% of which show up once; roughly 7.3% is in the top ten. What was sequenced was blood. These receptors originate from a woman in her twenties or thirties with Graves' hyperthyroidism. Both conserved end residues are part of each CDR3. D genes are given only for firm matches. Some rows have no size entry. The others give once, few or many, or a class for an expanded clone.

many,TRBD2,13,TRBV30,TRBJ2-1,TGTGCCTGGAGCCACGGGGGGGGGAATGAGCAGTTCTTC,CAWSHGGGNEQFF
many,NA,13,TRBV20-1,TRBJ1-2,TGCAGTGCTAGACAGAAAATTTCCTATGGCTACACCTTC,CSARQKISYGYTF
NA,TRBD2,16,TRBV6-1,TRBJ2-3,TGTGCCAGCAGTGAACCAAGACTAGCGGGACGGTTCACGCAGTATTTT,CASSEPRLAGRFTQYF
few,NA,12,TRBV7-9,TRBJ1-5,TGTGCCAGCTTCAGTCGCGATCAGCCCCAGCATTTT,CASFSRDQPQHF
many,NA,16,TRBV7-2,TRBJ2-3,TGTGCCAGCAGCTTGATGGGCCCTCTGTTCGGAAATACGCAGTATTTT,CASSLMGPLFGNTQYF
many,NA,13,TRBV2,TRBJ2-1,TGTGCCAGCCTGGAGAACAGCTACAATGAGCAGTTCTTC,CASLENSYNEQFF
few,TRBD1,14,TRBV6-1,TRBJ1-2,TGTGCCAGCAGCAGGGACAGCGCTAACTATGGCTACACCTTC,CASSRDSANYGYTF
NA,TRBD1,15,TRBV4-3,TRBJ1-4,TGCGCCAGCAGCGAAGCCGGGACAGTTAATGAAAAACTGTTTTTT,CASSEAGTVNEKLFF
few,TRBD1,14,TRBV20-1,TRBJ1-4,TGCAGTGCTTGCGGGACAGCAACTAATGAAAAACTGTTTTTT,CSACGTATNEKLFF
NA,TRBD2,13,TRBV7-9,TRBJ2-1,TGTGCCAGCACGGGGGGTATCTACAATGAGCAGTTCTTC,CASTGGIYNEQFF
NA,TRBD1,15,TRBV4-2,TRBJ1-5,TGTGCCAGCAGCCAAGAATCAGGGGGACGACAGCCCCAGCATTTT,CASSQESGGRQPQHF
few,TRBD1,15,TRBV7-2,TRBJ2-2,TGTGCCAGCAGCCAAAGGGGGCAAAACACCGGGGAGCTGTTTTTT,CASSQRGQNTGELFF
NA,TRBD2,15,TRBV9,TRBJ2-1,TGTGCCAGCAGCGCCCGTAGCGGGAGGGCAGATGAGCAGTTCTTC,CASSARSGRADEQFF
few,NA,14,TRBV5-8,TRBJ1-1,TGTGCCAGCAGCTTGGTGGGGGGTATGACTGAAGCTTTCTTT,CASSLVGGMTEAFF
many,TRBD1,14,TRBV29-1,TRBJ1-2,TGCAGCGTTGAAGATGGGGACAGGGGTACTGGCTACACCTTC,CSVEDGDRGTGYTF
few,NA,14,TRBV6-1,TRBJ2-7,TGTGCCAGCAGTCCGGCCAGGGTGGGTTACGAGCAGTACTTC,CASSPARVGYEQYF
many,NA,14,TRBV7-9,TRBJ2-1,TGTGCCAGCAGCTTAGGAGGTGGAGGAAATGAGCAGTTCTTC,CASSLGGGGNEQFF
NA,TRBD2,18,TRBV7-9,TRBJ2-5,TGTGCCAGCAGCCCCCGGACTAGCGGGGACACTTCCCAAGAGACCCAGTACTTC,CASSPRTSGDTSQETQYF
many,TRBD1,13,TRBV20-1,TRBJ1-2,TGCAGTGCTAGAGATCCCAGGGGGGGAGGCTACACCTTC,CSARDPRGGGYTF
once,TRBD2,15,TRBV7-9,TRBJ2-1,TGTGCCAGCAGCTTACAGCGGGAGGGCGACAATGAGCAGTTCTTC,CASSLQREGDNEQFF
many,NA,13,TRBV28,TRBJ2-7,TGTGCCAGCACTAGACGTTATCCCTACGAGCAGTACTTC,CASTRRYPYEQYF
many,NA,13,TRBV7-9,TRBJ1-1,TGTGCCAGCATATGGGGGCAGGACACTGAAGCTTTCTTT,CASIWGQDTEAFF
few,TRBD2,14,TRBV5-1,TRBJ2-1,TGCGCCAGCAGCCGGACTAGCGGGGCAAGGGAGCAGTTCTTC,CASSRTSGAREQFF
many,NA,14,TRBV11-2,TRBJ2-4,TGTGCCAGCAGCTTATATGGACTCAAAAACATTCAGTACTTC,CASSLYGLKNIQYF
many,TRBD1,15,TRBV28,TRBJ2-7,TGTGCCAGCAGGGCTACAGGGGGCTTACGCTACGAGCAGTACTTC,CASRATGGLRYEQYF
many,TRBD1,16,TRBV2,TRBJ2-6,TGTGCCAGCAGCCGGGACAGAACCTCTGGGGCCAACGTCCTGACTTTC,CASSRDRTSGANVLTF
few,NA,17,TRBV19,TRBJ1-1,TGTGCCAGTAGTATACTTTCCGGAACCAACCCGGAGAATGAAGCTTTCTTT,CASSILSGTNPENEAFF
many,NA,15,TRBV7-9,TRBJ2-1,TGTGCCAGCGCTGCATTCGTCGGCTCCTACAATGAGCAGTTCTTC,CASAAFVGSYNEQFF
many,TRBD2,19,TRBV7-3,TRBJ2-1,TGTGCCAGCAGCTTAAGTGGGGTCTCTAGCGGGAGCCTCTACAATGAGCAGTTCTTC,CASSLSGVSSGSLYNEQFF
NA,TRBD2,17,TRBV6-1,TRBJ2-1,TGTGCCAGCAGTGATCTAGCGGGAGGGAGCTCCTACAATGAGCAGTTCTTC,CASSDLAGGSSYNEQFF